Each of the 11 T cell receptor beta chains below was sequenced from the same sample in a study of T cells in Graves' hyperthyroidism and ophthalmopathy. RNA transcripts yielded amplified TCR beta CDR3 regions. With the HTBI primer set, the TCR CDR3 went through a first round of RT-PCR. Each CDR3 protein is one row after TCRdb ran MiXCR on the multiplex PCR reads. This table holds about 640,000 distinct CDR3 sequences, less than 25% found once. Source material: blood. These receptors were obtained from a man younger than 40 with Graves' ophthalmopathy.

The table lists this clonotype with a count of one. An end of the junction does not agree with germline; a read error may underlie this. The CDR3 DNA is TGTGCCAGCAGCACCGGGGTCTTGGGTTTCGAGCAGATCCGGTACTTC. Translated, it gives CASSTGVLGFEQIRYF. The chain combines TRBV5-1 with TRBJ2-5; D is perhaps TRBD2 (5 bases). The CDR3 is 16 amino acids. Germline CDR1 reads SGHRS; CDR2 reads YFSETQ. The full variable domain, rest sourced from reference TRBV5-1 and TRBJ2-5, is KAGVTQTPRYLIKTRGQQVTLSCSPISGHRSVSWYQQTPGQGLQFLFEYFSETQRNKGNFPGRFSGRQFSNSRSEMNVSTLELGDSALYLCASSTGVLGFEQIRYFGPGTRLLVL.

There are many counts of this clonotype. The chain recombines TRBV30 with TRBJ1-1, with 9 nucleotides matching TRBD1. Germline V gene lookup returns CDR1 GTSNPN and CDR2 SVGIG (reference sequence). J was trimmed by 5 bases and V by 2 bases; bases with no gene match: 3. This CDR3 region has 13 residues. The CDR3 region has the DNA TGTGCCTGGAGTAACAGGGGGCGTACTGAAGCTTTCTTT. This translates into CAWSNRGRTEAFF.

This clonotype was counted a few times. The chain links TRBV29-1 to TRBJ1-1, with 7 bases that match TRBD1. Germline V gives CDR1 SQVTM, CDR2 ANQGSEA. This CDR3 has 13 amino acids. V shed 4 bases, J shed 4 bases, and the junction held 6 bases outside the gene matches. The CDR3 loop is CSVGNRGGTEAFF. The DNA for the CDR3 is TGCAGCGTTGGGAACAGGGGTGGCACTGAAGCTTTCTTT.

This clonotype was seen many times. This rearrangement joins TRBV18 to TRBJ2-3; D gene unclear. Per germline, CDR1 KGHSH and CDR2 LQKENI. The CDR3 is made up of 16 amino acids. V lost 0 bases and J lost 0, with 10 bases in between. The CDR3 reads CASSPPGSGSTDTQYF. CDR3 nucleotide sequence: TGTGCCAGCTCACCACCAGGCTCGGGTAGCACAGATACGCAGTATTTT.

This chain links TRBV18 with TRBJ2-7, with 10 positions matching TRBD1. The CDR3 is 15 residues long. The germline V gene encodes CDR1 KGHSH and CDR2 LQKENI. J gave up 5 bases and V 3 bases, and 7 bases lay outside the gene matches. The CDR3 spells CASSPRQGASHEQYF. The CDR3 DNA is TGTGCCAGCTCACCTCGACAGGGGGCGTCCCACGAGCAGTACTTC.

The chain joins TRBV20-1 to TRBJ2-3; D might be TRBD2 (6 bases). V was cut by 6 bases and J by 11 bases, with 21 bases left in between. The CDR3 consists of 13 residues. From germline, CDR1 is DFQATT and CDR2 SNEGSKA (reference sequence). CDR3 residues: CSALGERETVQYF. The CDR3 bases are TGCAGTGCCCTAGGGGAACGGGAGACCGTGCAGTATTTT.

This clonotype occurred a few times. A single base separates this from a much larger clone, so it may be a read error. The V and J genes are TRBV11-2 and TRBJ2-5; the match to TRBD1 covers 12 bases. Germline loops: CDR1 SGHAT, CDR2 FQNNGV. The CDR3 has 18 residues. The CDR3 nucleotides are TGTGCCAGCGGCTTAATCCCCCCCGGGACAGGGGGCGCAGAGACCCAGTACTTC. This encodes CASGLIPPGTGGAETQYF.

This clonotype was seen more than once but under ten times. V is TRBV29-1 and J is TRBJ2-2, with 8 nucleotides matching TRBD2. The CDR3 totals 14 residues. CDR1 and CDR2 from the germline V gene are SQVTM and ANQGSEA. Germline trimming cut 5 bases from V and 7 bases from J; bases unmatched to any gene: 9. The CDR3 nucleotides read TGCAGCGTTTCGAGCGGGAGAGGTAACGGGGAGCTGTTTTTT. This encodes CSVSSGRGNGELFF.

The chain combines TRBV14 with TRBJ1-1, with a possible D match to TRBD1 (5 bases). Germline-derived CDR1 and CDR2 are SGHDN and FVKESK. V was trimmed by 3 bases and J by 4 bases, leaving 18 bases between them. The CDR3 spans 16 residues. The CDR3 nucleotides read TGTGCCAGCAGCCATCTCCCAGGGAGGGGAGGCACTGAAGCTTTCTTT. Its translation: CASSHLPGRGGTEAFF.

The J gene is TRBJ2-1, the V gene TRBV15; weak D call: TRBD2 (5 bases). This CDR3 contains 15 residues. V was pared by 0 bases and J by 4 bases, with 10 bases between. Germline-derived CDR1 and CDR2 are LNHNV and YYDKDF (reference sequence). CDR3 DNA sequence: TGTGCCACCAGCAGAGATAGGGAGACTTACAATGAGCAGTTCTTC. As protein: CATSRDRETYNEQFF.

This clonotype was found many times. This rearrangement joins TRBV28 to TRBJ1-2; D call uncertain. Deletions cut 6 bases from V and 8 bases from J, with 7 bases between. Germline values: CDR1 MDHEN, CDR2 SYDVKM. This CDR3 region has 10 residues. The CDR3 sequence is CASRGYGYTF. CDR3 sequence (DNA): TGTGCCAGCAGGGGCTACGGCTACACCTTC.